This TCR beta chain was obtained from a study of response to subunit inactivated influenza vaccine. Whole-study findings and limits: The authors suggested that few new T cells are recruited per seasonal influenza vaccination.

MiXCR, applied by TCRdb to the RT-PCR reads, yields one record per CDR3 protein. The data show roughly 630,000 distinct CDR3 sequences, about 15% seen once. The CDR3 consists of 14 residues. Looked up from germline, CDR1 is DFQATT and CDR2 is SNEGSKA (reference sequence). The ends were cut back, 5 bases at V and 1 base at J, with 14 bases in the middle. Comment on this clonotype: What it binds is not known.

Sequenced material: PBMCs from blood, taken less than 15 days before vaccination. This TCR was sampled from a man aged 50 to 59 who received an inactivated influenza vaccine. V gene TRBV20-1 combines with J gene TRBJ1-1, with D perhaps matching TRBD1 (6 bases). CDR3 bases: TGCAGTGCTCAAAAGGACAGAGAGAACACTGAAGCTTTCTTT. Its translation: CSAQKDRENTEAFF.